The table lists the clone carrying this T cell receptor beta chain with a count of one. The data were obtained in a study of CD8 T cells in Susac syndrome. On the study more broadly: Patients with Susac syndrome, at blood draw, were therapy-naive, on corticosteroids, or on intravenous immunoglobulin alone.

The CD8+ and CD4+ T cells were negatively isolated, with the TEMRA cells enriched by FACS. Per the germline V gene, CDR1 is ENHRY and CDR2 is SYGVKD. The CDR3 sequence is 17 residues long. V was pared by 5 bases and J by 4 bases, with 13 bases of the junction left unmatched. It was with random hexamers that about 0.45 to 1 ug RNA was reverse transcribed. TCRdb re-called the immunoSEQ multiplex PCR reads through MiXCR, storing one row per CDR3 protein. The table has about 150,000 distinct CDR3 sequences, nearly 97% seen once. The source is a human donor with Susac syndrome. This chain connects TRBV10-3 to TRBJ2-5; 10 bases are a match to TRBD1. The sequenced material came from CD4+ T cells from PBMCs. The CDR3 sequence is CAISQGTGETLGETQYF. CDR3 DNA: TGTGCCATCAGTCAAGGGACAGGGGAAACGTTGGGAGAGACCCAGTACTTC.